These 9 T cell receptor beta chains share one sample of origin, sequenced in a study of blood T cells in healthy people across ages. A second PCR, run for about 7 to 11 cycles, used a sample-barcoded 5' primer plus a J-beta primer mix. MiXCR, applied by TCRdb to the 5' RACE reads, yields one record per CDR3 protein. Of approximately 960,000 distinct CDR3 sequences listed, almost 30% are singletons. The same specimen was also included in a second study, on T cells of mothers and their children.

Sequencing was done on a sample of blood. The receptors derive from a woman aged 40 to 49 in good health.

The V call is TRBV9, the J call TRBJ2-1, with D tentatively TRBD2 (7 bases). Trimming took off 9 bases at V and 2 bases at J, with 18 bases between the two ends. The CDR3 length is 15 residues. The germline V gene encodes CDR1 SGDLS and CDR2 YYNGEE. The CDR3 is CAISVGGGPYNEQFF. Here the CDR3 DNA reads TGTGCCATCAGTGTGGGGGGGGGCCCCTACAATGAGCAGTTCTTC.

For the CDR3, the DNA is TGTGCCAGCAGCCTCCTCGCCGGGGCCAACGTCCTGACTTTC. Translating gives CASSLLAGANVLTF. The genes are TRBV7-3 and TRBJ2-6; no clear D gene. Trimming pared 5 bases from V and 4 bases from J, leaving 9 bases between. This CDR3 is 14 amino acids long. Germline CDR1 and CDR2: SGHTA and FQGTGA.

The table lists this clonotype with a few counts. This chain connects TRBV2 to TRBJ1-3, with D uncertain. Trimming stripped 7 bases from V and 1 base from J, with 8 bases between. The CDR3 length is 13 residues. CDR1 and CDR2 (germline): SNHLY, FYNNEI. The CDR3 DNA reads TGTGCCAGCAAGGAAGGGTCTGGAAACACCATATATTTT. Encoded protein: CASKEGSGNTIYF.

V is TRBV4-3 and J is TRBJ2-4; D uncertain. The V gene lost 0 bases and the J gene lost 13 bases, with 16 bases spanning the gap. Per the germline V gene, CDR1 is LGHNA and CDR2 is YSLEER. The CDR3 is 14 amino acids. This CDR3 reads CASSQDPSYNEQYF. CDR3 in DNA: TGCGCCAGCAGCCAAGATCCCAGCTACAATGAGCAGTACTTC.

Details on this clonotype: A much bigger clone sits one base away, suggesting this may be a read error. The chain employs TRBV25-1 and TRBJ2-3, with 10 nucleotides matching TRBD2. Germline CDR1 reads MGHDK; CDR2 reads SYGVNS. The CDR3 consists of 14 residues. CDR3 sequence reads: CTSTLAGVTDTQYF. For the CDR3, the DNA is TGTACCAGCACCCTAGCGGGGGTCACAGATACGCAGTATTTT.

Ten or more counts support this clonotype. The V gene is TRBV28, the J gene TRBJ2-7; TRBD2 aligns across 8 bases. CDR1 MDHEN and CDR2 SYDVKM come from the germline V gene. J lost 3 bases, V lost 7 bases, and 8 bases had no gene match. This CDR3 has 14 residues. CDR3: CASTIRGGRYEQYF. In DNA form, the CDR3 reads TGTGCCAGCACCATTCGGGGGGGCCGCTACGAGCAGTACTTC.

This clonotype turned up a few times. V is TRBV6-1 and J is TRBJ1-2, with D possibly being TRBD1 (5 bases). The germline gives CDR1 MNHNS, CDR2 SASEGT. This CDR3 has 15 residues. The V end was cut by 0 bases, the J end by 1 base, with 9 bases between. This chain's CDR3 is CASSEAPGLNYGYTF. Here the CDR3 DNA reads TGTGCCAGCAGTGAAGCGCCGGGACTTAACTATGGCTACACCTTC.

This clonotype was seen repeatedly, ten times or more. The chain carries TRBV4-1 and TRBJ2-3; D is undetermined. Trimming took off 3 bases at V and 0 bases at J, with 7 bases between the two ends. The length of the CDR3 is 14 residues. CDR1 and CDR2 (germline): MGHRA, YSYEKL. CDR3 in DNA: TGCGCCAGCAGCCACCCTGTAAGCACAGATACGCAGTATTTT. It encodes CASSHPVSTDTQYF.

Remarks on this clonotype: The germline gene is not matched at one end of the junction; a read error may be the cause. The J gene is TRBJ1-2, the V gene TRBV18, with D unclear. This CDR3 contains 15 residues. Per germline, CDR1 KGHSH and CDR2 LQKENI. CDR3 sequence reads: CASSPEIAGTYDYTF. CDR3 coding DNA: TGTGCCAGCTCGCCAGAAATCGCGGGAACCTATGACTACACCTTC. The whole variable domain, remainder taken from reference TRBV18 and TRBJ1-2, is NAGVMQNPRHLVRRRGQEARLRCSPMKGHSHVYWYRQLPEEGLKFMVYLQKENIIDESGMPKERFSAEFPKEGPSILRIQQVVRGDSAAYFCASSPEIAGTYDYTFGSGTRLTVV.